This TCR beta chain was obtained from a study of blood T cell repertoires in COVID-19. Background on the study: Italy, Spain and the United States were the sources of the convalescent and acute COVID-19 samples. T cells, B-cell-depleted T cells, or PBMCs provided the cDNA or gDNA that served as material.

As processed by the authors: Counts of nucleated cells, estimated from reference gene primer amplification, were obtained. Clones were read by immunoSEQ multiplex PCR, and TCRdb kept only the in-frame ones, dropping some. Clone size and V and J calls were adopted from that table, with D and trimming inferred from the DNA. The sample gives some 120,000 clones, roughly 83% of which show up once; under 15% is in the top ten. The length of the CDR3 is 17 residues. Germline V gives CDR1 WSHSY, CDR2 SAAADI. With 6 bases clipped from V and 0 bases from J, the junction kept 9 bases outside the gene matches. The receptor's source is a young woman who had recovered from COVID-19. Sequences were obtained from peripheral blood. The chain employs TRBV10-2 and TRBJ2-1, with 9 bases lining up with TRBD2. CDR3 sequence: CASSPGTSMSSYNEQFF. The DNA of the CDR3 is TGCGCCAGCAGCCCCGGGACTAGCATGTCCTCCTACAATGAGCAGTTCTTC.